This T cell receptor beta chain was documented in a study of radiation and T cells in renal cell carcinoma. Study-wide background: Nephrectomy followed 15 Gy stereotactic body radiation by 4 weeks. The study, taken as a whole, reports: Pretreatment tumor biopsies were lacking, so baseline clonotypes are unknown.

Libraries were prepared by immunoSEQ multiplex PCR; TCRdb keeps only in-frame clonotypes and omits some of them. The table has 150,000 to 160,000 clones, 80% to 90% seen once. The CDR3 has 12 amino acids. V shed 4 bases and J shed 4 bases, with 8 bases lying between them. CDR1 and CDR2 from the germline V gene are SGHRS and YFSETQ. Time point given: blood 2 weeks post-SBRT. Treatment indicated: 15 Gy SBRT to primary tumor, nephrectomy 4 weeks later. Clear cell pathology was present in this patient's renal cell carcinoma. As regards this clone: Its specificity is unknown.

The origin of this receptor is a woman in her forties or fifties with renal cell carcinoma. Source: blood, taken from a patient whose treatment included radiotherapy and nephrectomy. The chain combines TRBV5-1 with TRBJ1-1; D is unresolved. CDR3 in DNA: TGCGCCAGCAGCCCCGAGGGCACTGAAGCTTTCTTT. As protein: CASSPEGTEAFF. The full variable domain, completed using reference TRBV5-1 and TRBJ1-1, is KAGVTQTPRYLIKTRGQQVTLSCSPISGHRSVSWYQQTPGQGLQFLFEYFSETQRNKGNFPGRFSGRQFSNSRSEMNVSTLELGDSALYLCASSPEGTEAFFGQGTRLTVV.